Presented here are 3 T cell receptor beta chains from one specimen sequenced in a study of cytomegalovirus exposure and HLA in healthy donors (dated by TCRdb to about 2017). The library came from the immunoSEQ multiplex PCR assay. A mixture of 60 forward primers for TCR Vbeta segments and 13 reverse primers for TCR Jbeta segments was used in the multiplex PCR. TCRdb re-hosts the immuneACCESS table, in-frame sequences only. Its copies lack some clones; in the studies checked, an unresolved V gene accounts for under half of them, and the cause for the rest is not known. This sample lists 90,000 to 100,000 clones; approximately 76% were detected once. About 2% of the sample goes to the ten largest clones. The specimen sequenced was PBMCs. The receptors were sampled from a man aged 35 to 55 in good health and CMV-seronegative.

This sequence joins TRBV7-2 and TRBJ2-5; D possibly corresponds to TRBD1 (7 bases). Gene TRBJ2-7 matches the end of the DNA better, so the J call may be wrong. There are 17 residues in the CDR3. Germline CDR1 is SGHTA and CDR2 is FQGNSA. CDR3: CASSLVGRGVFSYEQYF. In DNA, the CDR3 is TGTGCCAGCAGCTTAGTGGGCAGGGGGGTGTTTTCCTACGAGCAGTACTTC.

The chain combines TRBV7-2 with TRBJ2-7, with D unresolved. From germline, CDR1 is SGHTA and CDR2 FQGNSA. V shed 6 bases and J shed 2 bases, with 17 bases lying between them. This CDR3 spans 15 amino acids. CDR3 in DNA: TGTGCCAGCAGTCGAAGTAGCACCATAACCTACGAGCAGTACTTC. Translation gives CASSRSSTITYEQYF.

This clone has a handful of counts. This CDR3 is CASSIRESYNEQFF. For the CDR3, the DNA is TGTGCCAGCAGTATCCGGGAATCCTACAATGAGCAGTTCTTC. The chain couples TRBV6-1 to TRBJ2-1, with TRBD2 as a possible D gene (5 bases). The CDR3 totals 14 residues. Trimming took 5 bases from V and 1 from J, leaving 9 bases between them. Germline V gives CDR1 MNHNS, CDR2 SASEGT.